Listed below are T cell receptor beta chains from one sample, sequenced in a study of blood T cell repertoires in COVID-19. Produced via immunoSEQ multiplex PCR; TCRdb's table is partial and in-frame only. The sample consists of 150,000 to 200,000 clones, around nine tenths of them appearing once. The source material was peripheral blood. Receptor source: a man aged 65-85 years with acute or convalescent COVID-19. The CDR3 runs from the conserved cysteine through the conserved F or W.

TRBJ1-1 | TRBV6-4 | CASSREMNTEAFF
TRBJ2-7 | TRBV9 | CASSLGDSSSYEQYF
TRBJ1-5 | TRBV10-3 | CAISENEDQPQHF
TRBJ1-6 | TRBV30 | CAWSVGVENSPLHF
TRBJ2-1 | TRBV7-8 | CASSPALGNRYNEQFF
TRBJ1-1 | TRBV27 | CASSWGQAMDQTFF
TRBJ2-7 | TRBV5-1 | CASSPGQGAYEQYF
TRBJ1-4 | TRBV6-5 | CASSYSGDRGGKLFF
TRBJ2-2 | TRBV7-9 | CASSLVSSGNTGELFF
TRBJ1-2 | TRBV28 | CASSSGRGFYGYTF
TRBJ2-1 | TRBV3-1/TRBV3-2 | CASSARDRENEQFF
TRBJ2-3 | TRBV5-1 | CASSLDSFKDTQYF
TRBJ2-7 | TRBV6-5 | CATHYTGGQYEQYF
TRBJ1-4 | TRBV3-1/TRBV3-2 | CASSQDLSPNEKLFF
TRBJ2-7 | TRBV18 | CASSPILTSGAYEQYF
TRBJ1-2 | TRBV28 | CASSSGQPYGYTF
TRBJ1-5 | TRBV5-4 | CASSLGSGRDQPQHF
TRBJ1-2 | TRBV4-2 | CASSQDHVGGIENYGYTF
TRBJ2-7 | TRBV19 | CASSIVLAGGLYGEQYF